Following are 14 T cell receptor beta chains from one sample sequenced in a study of cytomegalovirus exposure and HLA in healthy donors. Use of 60 Vbeta and 13 Jbeta primers characterized the PCR. Sequencing was performed with immunoSEQ multiplex PCR; in TCRdb, only in-frame clones are kept and a portion is missing. The sample consists of 110,000 or so clones, 76% of them appearing once. Sequencing used PBMCs. The receptor set was obtained from a man aged 50 to 60 in good health and CMV-seropositive.

The chain joins TRBV10-3 to TRBJ1-1, with 8 nucleotides matching TRBD1. The J segment lost 1 base and the V segment lost 3 bases, leaving 4 bases of the junction unmatched. CDR3 length: 15 amino acids. CDR1 and CDR2 (germline): ENHRY, SYGVKD. The CDR3 loop is CAISENTGGNTEAFF. The CDR3 coding sequence is TGTGCCATCAGTGAAAATACAGGGGGGAACACTGAAGCTTTCTTT.

The V and J genes are TRBV2 and TRBJ2-5, with a tentative D call TRBD2 (5 bases). The tail of the sequence fits TRBJ2-7 better, so the J call may be wrong. The CDR3 length is 14 residues. Germline CDR1 reads SNHLY; CDR2 reads FYNNEI. The CDR3 is CASKAGVDSYEQYF. In nucleotides, the CDR3 is TGTGCCAGTAAGGCCGGGGTGGACTCCTACGAGCAGTACTTC.

The rearrangement links TRBV18 to TRBJ1-1; TRBD1 agrees at 12 bases. The trim removed 4 bases at V and 5 bases at J, leaving 5 bases unmatched. The CDR3 length is 15 residues. CDR1 KGHSH and CDR2 LQKENI come from the germline V gene. CDR3 in amino acids: CASSLRDRGQTEAFF. The DNA of the CDR3 is TGTGCCAGCTCACTTCGGGACAGGGGGCAAACTGAAGCTTTCTTT.

V is TRBV6-5 and J is TRBJ1-1; TRBD1 is a possible D gene (6 bases). CDR3 length: 13 amino acids. Germline CDR1 reads MNHEY; CDR2 reads SVGAGI. Trimming took 6 bases from V and 4 from J, leaving 12 bases between them. The CDR3 region has the DNA TGTGCCAGCAGCCCTTTAGGGGGCACTGAAGCTTTCTTT. Encoded protein: CASSPLGGTEAFF.

This chain links TRBV6-5 with TRBJ2-7; tentative D call: TRBD1 (5 bases). CDR1 and CDR2 (germline): MNHEY, SVGAGI. CDR3 length: 15 residues. The V end was cut by 0 bases, the J end by 0 bases, with 9 bases between. The CDR3 sequence: CASSYSPDTSYEQYF. The CDR3 DNA sequence: TGTGCCAGCAGTTACTCCCCGGACACCTCCTACGAGCAGTACTTC.

This clone was recorded a few times. This chain joins TRBV2 and TRBJ2-5; D is possibly TRBD1 (7 bases). This CDR3 spans 13 amino acids. Between the trimmed V and J ends, which lost 6 bases and 4 bases, there was a span of 12 bases. Germline CDR1 is SNHLY and CDR2 is FYNNEI. The CDR3 sequence is CASRNRGGETQYF. The CDR3 region has the DNA TGTGCCAGCAGAAACAGGGGAGGAGAGACCCAGTACTTC.

This rearrangement joins TRBV6-5 to TRBJ2-7; 7 nucleotides match TRBD1. This CDR3 is 16 amino acids long. V trimming: 0 bases; J trimming: 6 bases; junction bases outside the gene matches: 11. Germline lookup yields CDR1 MNHEY and CDR2 SVGAGI. The CDR3 DNA follows: TGTGCCAGCAGTTACTCGATTACCAGGGGGTCTGGCGAGCAGTACTTC. Protein product: CASSYSITRGSGEQYF.

The rearrangement uses TRBV10-3 and TRBJ1-4, with 9 positions matching TRBD1. With V trimmed by 0 bases and J by 5 bases, 4 bases remained unmatched. The CDR3 consists of 16 residues. In germline, CDR1 is ENHRY, CDR2 SYGVKD. CDR3 DNA: TGTGCCATCAGTGAGTCGCGTGGGACAGGGAATGAAAAACTGTTTTTT. It yields the protein CAISESRGTGNEKLFF.

V and J are TRBV2 and TRBJ2-3, with 10 bases aligning to TRBD2. Germline V gene lookup returns CDR1 SNHLY and CDR2 FYNNEI. This CDR3 is built from 16 residues. V shed 4 bases, J shed 6 bases, and the junction held 10 bases outside the gene matches. DNA of the CDR3: TGTGCCAGCAGTGCCCCTAGCGGGAGAGAGGGGGATACGCAGTATTTT. Protein: CASSAPSGREGDTQYF.

J is TRBJ2-3 and V is TRBV7-5; TRBD1 reflects the table's D call only, with no check against the DNA. TRBV7-5 is a documented pseudogene. The CDR3 loop spans 19 amino acids. The CDR3 region has the DNA TGTGTCAGAAGCCCAGGGGACCCGTGGCGCCAGACTAGCACAGATACGCAGTATTTT. Protein sequence: CVRSPGDPWRQTSTDTQYF.

V gene TRBV4-1 combines with J gene TRBJ1-4; 9 bases map to TRBD1. Unmatched junction bases numbered 7, after V lost 4 bases and J lost 7 bases. This CDR3 spans 15 amino acids. In germline, CDR1 is MGHRA, CDR2 YSYEKL. The CDR3 DNA reads TGCGCCAGCAGCCTTCAGGGGACAGGGAGTGAAAAACTGTTTTTT. Translated: CASSLQGTGSEKLFF.

The J gene is TRBJ1-5, the V gene TRBV18; 7 bases are shared with TRBD1. The V and J ends lost 5 bases and 4 bases, in that order; junction bases with no gene match: 8. CDR1 and CDR2 from the germline V gene are KGHSH and LQKENI. This CDR3 comprises 15 residues. CDR3 bases: TGTGCCAGCTCAATGACAGGGCAGGTTAATCAGCCCCAGCATTTT. Its protein product is CASSMTGQVNQPQHF.

In its sample, this clone was seen once. The chain couples TRBV19 to TRBJ1-2, with 8 nucleotides matching TRBD1. The CDR3 length is 14 residues. With V trimmed by 6 bases and J by 5 bases, 8 bases remained unmatched. Germline lookup yields CDR1 LNHDA and CDR2 SQIVND (reference sequence). CDR3 sequence (DNA): TGTGCCAGTAGGGATACAGGGGGACGGTATGGCTACACCTTC. Its protein product is CASRDTGGRYGYTF.

The chain has TRBV9 and TRBJ2-7; TRBD1 matches at 8 bases. Germline lookup yields CDR1 SGDLS and CDR2 YYNGEE. The CDR3 runs to 15 residues. Trimming removed 4 bases from V and 4 bases from J; junction bases left unmatched: 10. The CDR3 sequence is CASSSDRGDLYEQYF. The CDR3, as DNA: TGTGCCAGCAGCTCCGACAGGGGCGATCTATACGAGCAGTACTTC.